Sequencing of this T cell receptor beta chain was carried out in a study of shared clonotypes between healthy human individuals. Those who donated, Caucasian adults without exception, all lived in Nashville, Tennessee. In the source study's methods: ImmunoSEQ output held junction-only sequences without quality scores, so filtering differed. Data came from immunoSEQ multiplex PCR; TCRdb stores just in-frame clones and leaves some out. V and J calls and clone size are copied from that table; D and trimming were computed from the DNA. The sample gives hundreds of thousands of clones, 70% to 80% of which show up once; about 12% is in the top ten. The CDR3 is made up of 16 amino acids. Germline values: CDR1 SGHVS, CDR2 FQNEAQ. To note about this clone: Only one base separates this from a far larger clonotype, so it likely reflects a read error.

This clonotype was obtained from a woman in her thirties or forties in good health. Some clones in this sample may be carry-over from other donors' samples. The specimen was PBMCs. The chain employs TRBV7-8 and TRBJ1-1; D unclear. The CDR3 nucleotides read TGTGCCAGCGGCTTGGACCGGGTTGGGTGGAACACTGAAGCTTTCTTT. Its protein is CASGLDRVGWNTEAFF.